This T cell receptor beta chain was retrieved from a study of PD-L1 blockade in urothelial cancer. For the study at large: At 3 weeks after treatment start (second dose) and again at 6 weeks, blood was analyzed. When blood samples were assessed, the median T cell count was some 150,000.

Profiled with immunoSEQ multiplex PCR; TCRdb holds only in-frame clones, not every one. The data contain 40,000 to 55,000 clones, around 86% of them seen just once; the ten biggest clones take up less than 11%. The time point: peripheral blood 6 weeks after treatment start. This CDR3 is built from 16 residues. V lost 4 bases, J lost 2 bases, and 17 bases lay in between. Germline lookup yields CDR1 SGHRS and CDR2 YFSETQ. The V call is TRBV5-1, the J call TRBJ2-3, with D perhaps TRBD2 (6 bases). Sample: PBMCs, taken around atezolizumab (anti-PD-L1) treatment. The sequence was collected from a man aged 60-69 years with urothelial cancer. The CDR3 reads CASSLNPGGNTDTQYF. In DNA form, the CDR3 reads TGCGCCAGCAGCCTCAATCCCGGGGGAAACACAGATACGCAGTATTTT. The variable domain in full, with the rest retrieved from reference TRBV5-1 and TRBJ2-3, is KAGVTQTPRYLIKTRGQQVTLSCSPISGHRSVSWYQQTPGQGLQFLFEYFSETQRNKGNFPGRFSGRQFSNSRSEMNVSTLELGDSALYLCASSLNPGGNTDTQYFGPGTRLTVL.